These 19 T cell receptor beta chains share one sample of origin, sequenced in a study of blood T cell repertoires in COVID-19. The data were produced by immunoSEQ multiplex PCR, yet TCRdb's version contains in-frame clones alone and is incomplete. Of 330,000 or so clones listed, approximately 89% were seen once; the top ten hold 1.5% to 2%. Sequencing was performed on PBMCs or T cells enriched from blood (not recorded which). These receptors were taken from a man in his forties in a cohort exposed to, infected with or recovered from COVID-19 (not recorded which).

The chain has TRBV3-1 (or the pseudogene TRBV3-2) and TRBJ1-1; D is possibly TRBD1 (6 bases). With 6 bases removed from V and 0 bases from J, the gap between germline ends came to 17 bases. The CDR3 totals 16 residues. Per the germline V gene, CDR1 is LGHDT and CDR2 is YNNKEL (reference sequence). The CDR3 DNA reads TGTGCCAGCAGAAACAAGGCGGCAGGGGTGAACACTGAAGCTTTCTTT. It specifies CASRNKAAGVNTEAFF.

This rearrangement joins TRBV24-1 to TRBJ2-5; TRBD2 aligns across 15 bases. Germline V gene lookup returns CDR1 KGHDR and CDR2 SFDVKD. Germline trimming cut 4 bases from V and 4 bases from J; bases unmatched to any gene: 3. CDR3 length: 16 amino acids. In DNA form, the CDR3 reads TGTGCCACCAGTGACCGGGGACTAGCGGGAGGAGAGACCCAGTACTTC. Its protein is CATSDRGLAGGETQYF.

This clone was seen more than once but under ten times. The chain couples TRBV3-1 (or the pseudogene TRBV3-2) to TRBJ2-1, with 7 bases aligning to TRBD1. Per germline, CDR1 LGHDT and CDR2 YNNKEL (reference sequence). There are 15 residues in the CDR3. J was trimmed by 7 bases and V by 4 bases; bases with no gene match: 10. CDR3 bases: TGTGCCAGCAGCCGGTGGGATGGCAGGGGGAATGAGCAGTTCTTC. Its protein product is CASSRWDGRGNEQFF.

The chain couples TRBV29-1 to TRBJ1-2; D is uncertain. CDR3 length equals 14 residues. V lost 0 bases and J lost 4, with 12 bases in between. CDR1 and CDR2 from the germline V gene are SQVTM and ANQGSEA. The CDR3 sequence: CSVEDPRHSYGYTF. The CDR3 DNA is TGCAGCGTTGAAGATCCCAGACACAGCTATGGCTACACCTTC.

The chain uses TRBV15 and TRBJ2-1; 11 positions match TRBD2. V was clipped by 3 bases and J by 4 bases; unmatched bases: 2. The CDR3 is made up of 15 amino acids. Germline CDR1 reads LNHNV; CDR2 reads YYDKDF (reference sequence). The CDR3 region has the DNA TGTGCCACCAGCAGGACTAGCGGGGAATACAATGAGCAGTTCTTC. Amino acids: CATSRTSGEYNEQFF.

V and J are TRBV6-5 and TRBJ2-1; 11 nucleotides line up with TRBD1. This CDR3 comprises 15 residues. The germline gives CDR1 MNHEY, CDR2 SVGAGI. The trim removed 2 bases at V and 6 bases at J, leaving 3 bases unmatched. CDR3 amino acids: CASSYAGTGGNEQFF. DNA of the CDR3: TGTGCCAGCAGTTACGCTGGGACAGGGGGCAATGAGCAGTTCTTC.

The chain has TRBV2 and TRBJ1-5; the match to TRBD1 covers 7 bases. The CDR3 has 15 amino acids. Unmatched junction bases numbered 9, after V lost 6 bases and J lost 4 bases. Looked up from germline, CDR1 is SNHLY and CDR2 is FYNNEI. As DNA, the CDR3 is TGTGCCAGCAGAAAGAGGGGGCAGAATAATCAGCCCCAGCATTTT. Residues: CASRKRGQNNQPQHF.

The chain recombines TRBV6-5 with TRBJ2-7; TRBD2 aligns across 11 bases. Germline-derived CDR1 and CDR2 are MNHEY and SVGAGI. This CDR3 has 16 residues. Losses at the gene ends were 4 bases for V and 1 base for J; bases not matched to a gene: 6. The CDR3 spells CASSSGTSGGSYEQYF. DNA of the CDR3: TGTGCCAGCAGTTCCGGGACTAGCGGAGGTTCCTACGAGCAGTACTTC.

CDR3 DNA: TGTGCCAGCAGCTCCTTTTACGAGCAGTACTTC. This gives the protein CASSSFYEQYF. This chain uses TRBV5-8 with TRBJ2-7; D unclear. Germline CDR1 and CDR2: SGHTS and YDEGEE. The CDR3 consists of 11 residues. V was clipped by 3 bases and J by 4 bases, with 5 bases between them. The full variable domain, rest sourced from reference TRBV5-8 and TRBJ2-7, is EAGVTQSPTHLIKTRGQQATLRCSPISGHTSVYWYQQALGLGLQFLLWYDEGEERNRGNFPPRFSGRQFPNYSSELNVNALELEDSALYLCASSSFYEQYFGPGTRLTVT.

The chain combines TRBV19 with TRBJ2-1; 15 nucleotides align to TRBD2. V was pared by 7 bases and J by 10 bases, with 17 bases of the junction left unmatched. CDR3 length: 18 residues. Per germline, CDR1 LNHDA and CDR2 SQIVND (reference sequence). This chain's CDR3 is CASNVGLAGGRVFSEQFF. The CDR3 DNA sequence: TGTGCCAGTAACGTGGGACTAGCGGGAGGCCGAGTGTTTTCGGAGCAGTTCTTC. Drawing the rest from reference TRBV19 and TRBJ2-1, the complete variable domain is DGGITQSPKYLFRKEGQNVTLSCEQNLNHDAMYWYRQDPGQGLRLIYYSQIVNDFQKGDIAEGYSVSREKKESFPLTVTSAQKNPTAFYLCASNVGLAGGRVFSEQFFGPGTRLTVL.

The chain joins TRBV13 to TRBJ2-2; 8 positions match TRBD2. The junction had 0 bases not matched to a gene; V was cut back by 3 bases and J by 3 bases. Germline V gene lookup returns CDR1 PRHDT and CDR2 FYEKMQ (reference sequence). CDR3 length: 14 amino acids. The CDR3 DNA is TGTGCCAGCAGCTTTAGCGGGGACACCGGGGAGCTGTTTTTT. Its protein product is CASSFSGDTGELFF.

The rearrangement uses TRBV14 and TRBJ2-4, with D unresolved. This CDR3 has 15 amino acids. Germline-derived CDR1 and CDR2 are SGHDN and FVKESK. Deletions cut 4 bases from V and 8 bases from J, with 18 bases between. This CDR3 reads CASSLLSVAGDIQYF. The CDR3, as DNA: TGTGCCAGCAGCCTCCTGAGTGTCGCAGGTGACATTCAGTACTTC. The full variable domain, completed using reference TRBV14 and TRBJ2-4, is EAGVTQFPSHSVIEKGQTVTLRCDPISGHDNLYWYRRVMGKEIKFLLHFVKESKQDESGMPNNRFLAERTGGTYSTLKVQPAELEDSGVYFCASSLLSVAGDIQYFGAGTRLSVL.

V and J are TRBV6-5 and TRBJ1-1, with 8 bases lining up with TRBD1. The germline CDR1 and CDR2 sequences are MNHEY and SVGAGI. The V segment lost 6 bases and the J segment 5 bases; nucleotides outside the gene matches: 11. The CDR3 has 15 residues. CDR3 DNA: TGTGCCAGCAGAGGGGCCGACAGGGGATGGACTGAAGCTTTCTTT. This codes for CASRGADRGWTEAFF.

The J gene is TRBJ1-2, the V gene TRBV5-1; TRBD1 agrees at 9 bases. The V gene end was trimmed by 0 bases and the J gene end by 5 bases; junction bases not matched to a gene: 5. The CDR3 sequence is 15 residues long. From germline, CDR1 is SGHRS and CDR2 YFSETQ. CDR3 protein: CASSLASGTGYGYTF. The CDR3 region has the DNA TGCGCCAGCAGCTTGGCTTCCGGGACAGGGTATGGCTACACCTTC.

This clone was seen a handful of times. The chain employs TRBV7-9 and TRBJ1-6; a possible D gene is TRBD1 (6 bases). The CDR3 is 13 residues long. Looked up from germline, CDR1 is SEHNR and CDR2 is FQNEAQ (reference sequence). Trimming took 4 bases from V and 10 from J, leaving 11 bases between them. Here the CDR3 reads CASSWGGESPLHF. CDR3 DNA: TGTGCCAGCAGCTGGGGGGGCGAATCACCCCTCCACTTT.

The J gene is TRBJ2-1, the V gene TRBV6-2 or TRBV6-3, with 9 bases that match TRBD2. Unmatched junction bases numbered 11, after V lost 5 bases and J lost 6 bases. The CDR3 consists of 16 residues. The germline gives CDR1 MNHEY, CDR2 SVGEGT. The CDR3 region is CASSPLSGRIGNEQFF. Written as DNA, the CDR3 is TGTGCCAGCAGTCCCCTCAGCGGGAGGATAGGCAATGAGCAGTTCTTC.

The chain joins TRBV9 to TRBJ2-7; D might be TRBD1 (6 bases). V dropped 0 bases and J dropped 2 bases, with 9 bases sitting between them. This CDR3 is built from 14 residues. The germline gives CDR1 SGDLS, CDR2 YYNGEE. The CDR3 DNA reads as TGTGCCAGCAGCGTAGCTGGGACAACCTACGAGCAGTACTTC. Translated, it gives CASSVAGTTYEQYF.

The gene calls are TRBV6-5 and TRBJ1-5; D is unresolved. This CDR3 comprises 15 residues. Between the trimmed V and J ends, which lost 7 bases and 1 base, there was a span of 14 bases. Germline V gives CDR1 MNHEY, CDR2 SVGAGI. CDR3 nucleotides: TGTGCCAGCACAGACGGAGGTTTGAGCAATCAGCCCCAGCATTTT. Its protein product is CASTDGGLSNQPQHF.

J is TRBJ2-3 and V is TRBV19; possible D gene TRBD2, 6 bases. This CDR3 spans 16 amino acids. Trimming took off 7 bases at V and 7 bases at J, with 24 bases between the two ends. Germline loops: CDR1 LNHDA, CDR2 SQIVND (reference sequence). CDR3: CASTPGRRDSRNTQYF. CDR3 nucleotides: TGTGCCAGTACCCCGGGGAGGCGGGACTCTAGGAATACGCAGTATTTT.